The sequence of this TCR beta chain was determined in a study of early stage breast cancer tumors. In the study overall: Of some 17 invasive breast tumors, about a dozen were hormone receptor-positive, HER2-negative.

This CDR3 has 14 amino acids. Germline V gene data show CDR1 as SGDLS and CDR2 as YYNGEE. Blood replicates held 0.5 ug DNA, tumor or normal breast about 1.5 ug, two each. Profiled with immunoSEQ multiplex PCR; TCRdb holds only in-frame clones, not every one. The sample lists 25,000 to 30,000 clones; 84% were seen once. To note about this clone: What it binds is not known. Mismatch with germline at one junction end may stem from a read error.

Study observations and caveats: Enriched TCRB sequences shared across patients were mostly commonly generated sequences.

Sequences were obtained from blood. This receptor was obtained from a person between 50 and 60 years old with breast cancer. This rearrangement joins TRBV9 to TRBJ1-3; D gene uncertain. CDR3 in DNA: TGTGCCGGCAGCGTAGCCCAAACTGGAAACACCATATATTTT. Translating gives CAGSVAQTGNTIYF.